Listed here are 16 T cell receptor beta chains from one sample, sequenced in a study of early stage breast cancer tumors. Only in-frame clones appear in the TCRdb table, and some are missing; sequencing was by immunoSEQ multiplex PCR. This sample has tens of thousands of clones, with roughly four fifths found just once. Sequencing was performed on blood. Receptor source: a person aged 35 to 50 with breast cancer.

V gene TRBV6-5 combines with J gene TRBJ2-7; weak D call: TRBD1 (5 bases). This CDR3 has 14 residues. Germline loops: CDR1 MNHEY, CDR2 SVGAGI. Trimming left V 0 bases short and J 2 bases short, with 8 bases between. The CDR3: CASSYSPGTYEQYF. CDR3 sequence (DNA): TGTGCCAGCAGTTACTCTCCAGGGACCTACGAGCAGTACTTC.

CDR3 sequence: CASSLSSGPVGEQFF. CDR3 in DNA: TGCGCCAGCAGCTTATCCAGCGGCCCCGTCGGTGAGCAGTTCTTC. The rearrangement joins TRBV5-1 to TRBJ2-1; the D gene is possibly TRBD2 (5 bases). The CDR3 has 15 amino acids. V lost 2 bases and J 9 bases, leaving 18 bases between the germline ends. Germline V gene sequence: CDR1 SGHRS, CDR2 YFSETQ.

The V and J genes are TRBV5-6 and TRBJ2-5; 7 bases are shared with TRBD1. With 0 bases clipped from V and 2 bases from J, the junction kept 4 bases outside the gene matches. The CDR3 contains 15 residues. CDR1 and CDR2 (germline): SGHDT, YYEEEE. The CDR3 loop reads CASSLGWTGQETQYF. CDR3 nucleotides: TGTGCCAGCAGCTTGGGCTGGACAGGACAAGAGACCCAGTACTTC.

This clone was detected once. The chain couples TRBV6-4 to TRBJ1-1; D gene unclear. Germline V CDR1 and CDR2: MRHNA, SNTAGT. The CDR3 covers 17 residues. Trimming removed 2 bases from V and 1 base from J, with 17 bases in between. Written as DNA, the CDR3 is TGTGCCAGCAGTGACCCCGACACTTCCATGCGGAACACTGAAGCTTTCTTT. Its translation is CASSDPDTSMRNTEAFF.

This clone has more than one count but fewer than ten. V usage is TRBV4-3 and J usage is TRBJ2-2, with D possibly TRBD2 on 5 matching bases. Per the germline V gene, CDR1 is LGHNA and CDR2 is YSLEER. Between the trimmed V and J ends, which lost 1 base and 5 bases, there was a span of 8 bases. The CDR3 is 14 amino acids. The CDR3 DNA is TGCGCCAGCAGCCAAGGTGGGGAGACCGGGGAGCTGTTTTTT. Translating gives CASSQGGETGELFF.

The chain recombines TRBV28 with TRBJ1-1; D not certain. CDR3 size: 12 residues. Germline CDR1 and CDR2: MDHEN and SYDVKM. V was shortened by 6 bases and J by 1 base, with 6 bases between the two germline ends. The CDR3 loop reads CASSDQNTEAFF. CDR3 nucleotides: TGTGCCAGCAGCGACCAGAACACTGAAGCTTTCTTT.

J is TRBJ1-1 and V is TRBV7-6; a weak D match, TRBD1 (5 bases). V lost 5 bases and J 3 bases, leaving 13 bases between the germline ends. In germline, CDR1 is SGHVS, CDR2 FNYEAQ. CDR3 length: 14 residues. The CDR3 spells CASSKGPSYTEAFF. The CDR3 DNA sequence: TGTGCCAGCAGCAAGGGGCCTTCATACACTGAAGCTTTCTTT.

This clone was counted a single time. The chain links TRBV7-8 to TRBJ2-7, with D possibly TRBD2 on 6 matching bases. V was trimmed by 6 bases and J by 3 bases, leaving 18 bases between them. The CDR3 is made up of 15 amino acids. Germline lookup yields CDR1 SGHVS and CDR2 FQNEAQ. CDR3 DNA sequence: TGTGCCAGCAGTTCGGGGAGGATATCCCTCTACGAGCAGTACTTC. Translation gives CASSSGRISLYEQYF.

The chain is built from TRBV7-2 and TRBJ1-2; D not resolved. The CDR3 has 13 residues. V lost 5 bases and J lost 2, with 9 bases in between. Germline lookup yields CDR1 SGHTA and CDR2 FQGNSA. This CDR3 is CASSGRANYGYTF. The CDR3 coding sequence is TGTGCCAGCAGCGGCCGGGCCAACTATGGCTACACCTTC.

This chain links TRBV9 with TRBJ2-1; tentatively, D is TRBD2 (6 bases). Deletions cut 2 bases from V and 5 bases from J, with 20 bases between. The CDR3 consists of 17 residues. Germline CDR1 SGDLS, CDR2 YYNGEE. CDR3 coding DNA: TGTGCCAGCAGCGTGGCCGGGTGGGGTAGCGGACACAATGAGCAGTTCTTC. It codes for CASSVAGWGSGHNEQFF. Complete variable domain (other parts from reference TRBV9 and TRBJ2-1): DSGVTQTPKHLITATGQRVTLRCSPRSGDLSVYWYQQSLDQGLQFLIQYYNGEERAKGNILERFSAQQFPDLHSELNLSSLELGDSALYFCASSVAGWGSGHNEQFFGPGTRLTVL.

CDR3: CASSKTVQETQYF. The DNA of the CDR3 is TGTGCCAGCAGTAAGACAGTGCAAGAGACCCAGTACTTC. The chain uses TRBV6-1 and TRBJ2-5, with D perhaps matching TRBD1 (5 bases). The germline V gene has CDR1 MNHNS and CDR2 SASEGT. V was trimmed by 5 bases and J by 2 bases, leaving 9 bases between them. CDR3 length equals 13 residues.

The gene calls are TRBV25-1 and TRBJ2-5; D is perhaps TRBD2 (5 bases). The germline CDR1 and CDR2 sequences are MGHDK and SYGVNS. The CDR3 spans 14 residues. The ends were cut back, 5 bases at V and 2 bases at J, with 12 bases in the middle. The CDR3 nucleotides read TGTGCCAGCAGTTTTAGCGCCTCACAAGAGACCCAGTACTTC. As protein: CASSFSASQETQYF. Full variable domain (outside the CDR3, taken from reference TRBV25-1 and TRBJ2-5): EADIYQTPRYLVIGTGKKITLECSQTMGHDKMYWYQQDPGMELHLIHYSYGVNSTEKGDLSSESTVSRIRTEHFPLTLESARPSHTSQYLCASSFSASQETQYFGPGTRLLVL.

The chain recombines TRBV4-3 with TRBJ1-1; 7 nucleotides line up with TRBD1. V trimming: 1 base; J trimming: 1 base; junction bases outside the gene matches: 6. This CDR3 has 16 residues. Germline V gene sequence: CDR1 LGHNA, CDR2 YSLEER. DNA for the CDR3: TGCGCCAGCAGCCAAGGGAGGGGACAGACGAACACTGAAGCTTTCTTT. Translating gives CASSQGRGQTNTEAFF.

The V and J genes are TRBV6-5 and TRBJ2-1; D is perhaps TRBD2 (5 bases). CDR1 is MNHEY, CDR2 SVGAGI, per germline. Trimming pared 2 bases from V and 6 bases from J, leaving 11 bases between. This CDR3 has 14 residues. This CDR3 reads CASSYGGSINEQFF. Written as DNA, the CDR3 is TGTGCCAGCAGTTACGGTGGGAGTATCAATGAGCAGTTCTTC.

The chain employs TRBV10-3 and TRBJ2-7, with 7 bases matching TRBD1. The germline gives CDR1 ENHRY, CDR2 SYGVKD. The junction had 13 bases not matched to a gene; V was cut back by 10 bases and J by 4 bases. The CDR3 consists of 14 residues. The CDR3 DNA sequence: TGTGCCACTACAGCCTACGGGACAGAATACGAGCAGTACTTC. Amino acid sequence: CATTAYGTEYEQYF.

This clone was picked up a small number of times. The V call is TRBV11-3, the J call TRBJ2-5; TRBD2 aligns across 7 bases. The CDR3 has 15 amino acids. V lost 0 bases, J lost 0 bases, and 1 base stayed unmatched. CDR1 SGHNT and CDR2 YENEEA come from the germline V gene. The CDR3 loop is CASSLDSGYQETQYF. CDR3 nucleotide sequence: TGTGCCAGCAGCTTAGATAGCGGGTACCAAGAGACCCAGTACTTC.